Shown below are 26 T cell receptor beta chains from a single sample sequenced in a study of T cell repertoires in cytomegalovirus infection. TCRdb reprocessed the reads via MiXCR and lists one record per CDR3 protein. The sample has about 920,000 distinct CDR3 sequences; roughly 30% are singletons. No cognate antigen is known for these TCRs. The sequences come from cultured CD8+ T cells from PBMCs, collected from culture after CMV antigen stimulation. The receptor set was obtained from a human donor in good health (CMV status not recorded). Some clones in this sample may be carry-over from other donors' samples.

CDR3 amino acids: CASTRRGSIYGYTF. Here the CDR3 DNA reads TGTGCCAGCACCAGGAGGGGTTCTATCTATGGCTACACCTTC. The genes are TRBV6-1 and TRBJ1-2, with D possibly matching TRBD1 (5 bases). Trimming cost V 7 bases and J 4 bases, with 16 bases left between them. The CDR3 length is 14 residues. Looked up from germline, CDR1 is MNHNS and CDR2 is SASEGT.

The chain employs TRBV20-1 and TRBJ2-1; D is ambiguous. The CDR3 has 12 residues. Germline loops: CDR1 DFQATT, CDR2 SNEGSKA (reference sequence). V lost 6 bases and J lost 5, with 11 bases in between. The CDR3 protein is CSAPSSHNEQFF. The DNA for the CDR3 is TGCAGTGCCCCCTCATCGCACAATGAGCAGTTCTTC.

The rearrangement uses TRBV19 and TRBJ1-1; D gene ambiguous. The CDR3 length is 14 residues. Trimming removed 3 bases from V and 4 bases from J, with 12 bases in between. The germline gives CDR1 LNHDA, CDR2 SQIVND (reference sequence). DNA of the CDR3: TGTGCCAGTAGTATGAGCGTTCCGGGCACTGAAGCTTTCTTT. Protein: CASSMSVPGTEAFF.

The genes are TRBV6-5 and TRBJ2-2; D remains ambiguous. Germline V gene data show CDR1 as MNHEY and CDR2 as SVGAGI. V lost 0 bases and J lost 6, with 11 bases in between. The CDR3 has 15 residues. CDR3 sequence (DNA): TGTGCCAGCAGTTACTCTTTAGGGTTCGCCGGGGAGCTGTTTTTT. This translates into CASSYSLGFAGELFF.

Ten or more counts support this clonotype. V is TRBV6-5 and J is TRBJ2-2, with D possibly matching TRBD1 (6 bases). The V gene's germline CDR1 is MNHEY and CDR2 SVGAGI. V was trimmed by 2 bases and J by 6 bases, leaving 10 bases between them. The CDR3 extends over 14 amino acids. The CDR3 here is CASSYTGISGELFF. The CDR3 DNA sequence: TGTGCCAGCAGTTACACAGGGATTTCCGGGGAGCTGTTTTTT.

The V call is TRBV5-6, the J call TRBJ2-5; perhaps D is TRBD1 or TRBD2 (6 bases each). Per the germline V gene, CDR1 is SGHDT and CDR2 is YYEEEE. V shed 7 bases and J shed 9 bases, with 22 bases lying between them. The CDR3 loop spans 14 amino acids. The CDR3 DNA reads as TGTGCCAGCTCAATGGGGGGTCAGGGGTCCCCCCAGTACTTC. As protein: CASSMGGQGSPQYF. The full variable domain, rest sourced from reference TRBV5-6 and TRBJ2-5, is DAGVTQSPTHLIKTRGQQVTLRCSPKSGHDTVSWYQQALGQGPQFIFQYYEEEERQRGNFPDRFSGHQFPNYSSELNVNALLLGDSALYLCASSMGGQGSPQYFGPGTRLLVL.

Many counts were recorded for this clonotype. The chain combines TRBV7-6 with TRBJ2-7; D is uncertain. Trimming stripped 2 bases from V and 6 bases from J, with 17 bases between. Germline V gives CDR1 SGHVS, CDR2 FNYEAQ. CDR3 size: 15 residues. Here the CDR3 reads CASSLTLGRVSEQYF. In DNA form, the CDR3 reads TGTGCCAGCAGCTTAACCCTCGGACGGGTGAGCGAGCAGTACTTC.

This clonotype occurred a few times. V is TRBV28 and J is TRBJ1-2; a possible D gene is TRBD1 (6 bases). V was pared by 3 bases and J by 7 bases, with 15 bases between. Germline lookup yields CDR1 MDHEN and CDR2 SYDVKM. This CDR3 is 14 amino acids long. Here the CDR3 DNA reads TGTGCCAGCAGTTTTCTCCGACAGGTTGCTGGCTACACCTTC. This gives the protein CASSFLRQVAGYTF.

This clonotype was detected ten times or more. This chain connects TRBV7-2 to TRBJ1-1; 7 bases are shared with TRBD1. Germline lookup yields CDR1 SGHTA and CDR2 FQGNSA. The ends lost 1 base at V and 4 bases at J; junction bases unmatched: 3. The CDR3 has 14 amino acids. This CDR3 is CASSLEPGGTEAFF. CDR3 DNA: TGTGCCAGCAGCTTAGAGCCAGGGGGCACTGAAGCTTTCTTT. Full variable domain (remainder filled in from reference TRBV7-2 and TRBJ1-1): GAGVSQSPSNKVTEKGKDVELRCDPISGHTALYWYRQSLGQGLEFLIYFQGNSAPDKSGLPSDRFSAERTGGSVSTLTIQRTQQEDSAVYLCASSLEPGGTEAFFGQGTRLTVV.

J is TRBJ1-6 and V is TRBV7-9; D gene ambiguous. This CDR3 has 15 residues. The V end was cut by 2 bases, the J end by 6 bases, with 11 bases between. Germline CDR1 reads SEHNR; CDR2 reads FQNEAQ (reference sequence). The DNA for the CDR3 is TGTGCCAGCAGCTTAAGCAAGCCAGCTAATTCACCCCTCCACTTT. It encodes CASSLSKPANSPLHF.

V and J are TRBV6-2 or TRBV6-3 and TRBJ2-6; a weak D match, TRBD1 (6 bases). CDR3 length equals 16 residues. The germline CDR1 and CDR2 sequences are MNHEY and SVGEGT. The V end was cut by 3 bases, the J end by 0 bases, with 9 bases between. The CDR3 nucleotides read TGTGCCAGCAGTTATGACAGGTTCTCTGGGGCCAACGTCCTGACTTTC. It is translated as CASSYDRFSGANVLTF.

This clonotype appeared a few times. The chain joins TRBV28 to TRBJ2-7; 8 bases agree with TRBD1. Germline loops: CDR1 MDHEN, CDR2 SYDVKM. J was trimmed by 4 bases and V by 5 bases; bases with no gene match: 10. The CDR3 has 15 amino acids. The CDR3 DNA sequence: TGTGCCAGCAGTCCTCGACAGGGGCGTATTTACGAGCAGTACGTC. Its protein is CASSPRQGRIYEQYV.

The table lists this clonotype with a few counts. The chain employs TRBV3-1 and TRBJ2-5; D remains unclear. Germline CDR1 and CDR2: LGHDT and YNNKEL (reference sequence). CDR3 length: 14 amino acids. V lost 0 bases, J lost 1 base, and 6 bases lay in between. The CDR3: CASSQEGRQETQYF. In DNA form, the CDR3 reads TGTGCCAGCAGCCAAGAGGGCCGCCAAGAGACCCAGTACTTC.

V is TRBV19 and J is TRBJ1-2; 8 bases align to TRBD1. V trimming: 5 bases; J trimming: 6 bases; junction bases outside the gene matches: 8. Germline assignment: CDR1 LNHDA and CDR2 SQIVND (reference sequence). The CDR3 is made up of 14 amino acids. CDR3 region: CASSADRAGNGYTF. The DNA of the CDR3 is TGTGCCAGTAGTGCGGACAGGGCCGGTAATGGCTACACCTTC. Supplemented by reference TRBV19 and TRBJ1-2, the full variable domain reads DGGITQSPKYLFRKEGQNVTLSCEQNLNHDAMYWYRQDPGQGLRLIYYSQIVNDFQKGDIAEGYSVSREKKESFPLTVTSAQKNPTAFYLCASSADRAGNGYTFGSGTRLTVV.

In this sample, this clonotype turned up a few times. This rearrangement joins TRBV19 to TRBJ2-1; no clear D gene. Trimming left V 2 bases short and J 2 bases short, with 16 bases between. CDR1 and CDR2 (germline): LNHDA, SQIVND (reference sequence). The CDR3 runs to 17 residues. This chain's CDR3 is CASSIPSLQFTYNEQFF. In nucleotides, the CDR3 is TGTGCCAGTAGTATACCCTCCCTCCAATTTACCTACAATGAGCAGTTCTTC.

In its sample, this clonotype was seen a few times. The V call is TRBV6-2 or TRBV6-3, the J call TRBJ2-3, with a tentative D call TRBD1 (5 bases). Germline V lookup: CDR1 MNHEY, CDR2 SVGEGT. V lost 2 bases and J lost 2, with 8 bases in between. The CDR3 is 14 amino acids. CDR3 coding DNA: TGTGCCAGCAGTTACGACAGCTACACAGATACGCAGTATTTT. This gives the protein CASSYDSYTDTQYF.

This chain connects TRBV9 to TRBJ1-5, with D unresolved. This CDR3 comprises 16 residues. Germline V gives CDR1 SGDLS, CDR2 YYNGEE. V shed 4 bases and J shed 0 bases, with 14 bases lying between them. Here the CDR3 DNA reads TGTGCCAGCAGCTCCTCTCCAGAAAATAGCAATCAGCCCCAGCATTTT. It translates to CASSSSPENSNQPQHF.

The V and J genes are TRBV6-2 or TRBV6-3 and TRBJ2-7, with 9 bases matching TRBD1. Unmatched junction bases numbered 5, after V lost 5 bases and J lost 6 bases. Germline V gene lookup returns CDR1 MNHEY and CDR2 SVGEGT. The CDR3 is made up of 13 amino acids. The CDR3 region has the DNA TGTGCCAGCAGTGGGACAGGGTCCCTCGAGCAGTACGTC. Translating it yields CASSGTGSLEQYV.

A few counts support this clonotype. V usage is TRBV7-9 and J usage is TRBJ2-7; either TRBD1 or TRBD2 may supply D (5 bases each). The CDR3 spans 15 residues. Germline V gene sequence: CDR1 SEHNR, CDR2 FQNEAQ (reference sequence). Trimming left V 5 bases short and J 5 bases short, with 19 bases between. For the CDR3, the DNA is TGTGCCAGCAGCCCCGGGACGGCTACCCGGAACGAGCAGTACGTC. This sequence encodes CASSPGTATRNEQYV.

This clonotype was seen many times. The chain is built from TRBV7-6 and TRBJ2-5; D assignment may be TRBD1 or TRBD2 (6 bases each). Deletions cut 1 base from V and 5 bases from J, with 20 bases between. This CDR3 contains 17 residues. Germline CDR1 and CDR2: SGHVS and FNYEAQ. The CDR3 nucleotides are TGTGCCAGCAGCTTAGTTGAGTGGGGGGCATCGCTGGAGACCCAGTACTTC. This codes for CASSLVEWGASLETQYF.

The chain employs TRBV11-2 and TRBJ2-2; 8 bases are a match to TRBD1. Germline CDR1 is SGHAT and CDR2 is FQNNGV. With 5 bases clipped from V and 8 bases from J, the junction kept 19 bases outside the gene matches. This CDR3 spans 18 amino acids. CDR3 bases: TGTGCCAGCAGCGCCCTTACCAGGACAGGGAGGTTTAGGGGGGAGCTGTTTTTT. It yields the protein CASSALTRTGRFRGELFF. Filled out from reference TRBV11-2 and TRBJ2-2, the complete variable domain reads EAGVAQSPRYKIIEKRQSVAFWCNPISGHATLYWYQQILGQGPKLLIQFQNNGVVDDSQLPKDRFSAERLKGVDSTLKIQPAKLEDSAVYLCASSALTRTGRFRGELFFGEGSRLTVL.

The rearrangement joins TRBV5-6 to TRBJ2-7, with D possibly being TRBD1 (6 bases). The V gene lost 0 bases and the J gene lost 0 bases, with 16 bases spanning the gap. The CDR3 consists of 17 residues. Germline V gene sequence: CDR1 SGHDT, CDR2 YYEEEE. DNA for the CDR3: TGTGCCAGCAGCTTGGGAGAGAGACAGGAGAGCTCCTACGAGCAGTACTTC. Its translation: CASSLGERQESSYEQYF.

The rearrangement uses TRBV25-1 and TRBJ1-2; 9 bases line up with TRBD1. V lost 3 bases, J lost 3 bases, and 5 bases stayed unmatched. Germline CDR1 MGHDK, CDR2 SYGVNS. CDR3 length equals 15 residues. CDR3 sequence reads: CASSERTGDHYGYTF. CDR3 in DNA: TGTGCCAGCAGTGAGAGGACAGGGGATCACTATGGCTACACCTTC.

The DNA of the CDR3 is TGCGCCAGCAGCCAAGTCATGGGACAGGGTGAAGACGAGCAGTACTTC. Protein product: CASSQVMGQGEDEQYF. V gene TRBV5-1 combines with J gene TRBJ2-7, with TRBD1 identical over 9 bases. Germline V gene lookup returns CDR1 SGHRS and CDR2 YFSETQ. The J segment lost 5 bases and the V segment lost 4 bases, leaving 13 bases of the junction unmatched. The CDR3 runs 16 residues. Drawing the rest from reference TRBV5-1 and TRBJ2-7, the complete variable domain is KAGVTQTPRYLIKTRGQQVTLSCSPISGHRSVSWYQQTPGQGLQFLFEYFSETQRNKGNFPGRFSGRQFSNSRSEMNVSTLELGDSALYLCASSQVMGQGEDEQYFGPGTRLTVT.

V is TRBV7-4 and J is TRBJ2-5, with TRBD1 matching 7 bases. The CDR3 consists of 14 residues. The V segment lost 1 base and the J segment 3 bases; nucleotides outside the gene matches: 2. Per the germline V gene, CDR1 is SGHVT and CDR2 is SQSDAQ. For the CDR3, the DNA is TGTGCCAGCAGCTTAGGAGGGACAGAAGAGACCCAGTACTTC. This codes for CASSLGGTEETQYF.

The genes are TRBV6-6 and TRBJ2-3, with D possibly TRBD2 on 6 matching bases. V was pared by 5 bases and J by 0 bases, with 9 bases between. CDR3 length: 14 amino acids. Germline-derived CDR1 and CDR2 are MNHNY and SVGAGI (reference sequence). CDR3 DNA: TGTGCCAGCAGTACCCTAGCGAGCACAGATACGCAGTATTTT. The encoded protein is CASSTLASTDTQYF.